This T cell receptor (beta chain) was sequenced in a study of response to subunit inactivated influenza vaccine. Overall study results and limits: That few new T cells are recruited by each seasonal influenza vaccination was the authors' suggestion.

TCRdb used MiXCR to reprocess the RT-PCR reads, holding one entry per CDR3 protein. The sample has more than 400,000 distinct CDR3 sequences, about 7.2% seen once; the top ten hold around 13%. This clonotype was counted ten times or more. Its antigen is still unknown. CDR3 length equals 15 residues. Germline CDR1 MNHNS, CDR2 SASEGT. V lost 7 bases, J lost 2 bases, and 6 bases stayed unmatched. V is TRBV6-1 and J is TRBJ2-3, with 10 bases lining up with TRBD2. The material was PBMCs from blood, obtained less than 30 months after vaccination. This TCR was sampled from a man between 50 and 69 years old who received an inactivated influenza vaccine. The CDR3 reads CASKRLAGYTDTQYF. The CDR3, as DNA: TGTGCCAGCAAGAGACTAGCGGGCTACACAGATACGCAGTATTTT.